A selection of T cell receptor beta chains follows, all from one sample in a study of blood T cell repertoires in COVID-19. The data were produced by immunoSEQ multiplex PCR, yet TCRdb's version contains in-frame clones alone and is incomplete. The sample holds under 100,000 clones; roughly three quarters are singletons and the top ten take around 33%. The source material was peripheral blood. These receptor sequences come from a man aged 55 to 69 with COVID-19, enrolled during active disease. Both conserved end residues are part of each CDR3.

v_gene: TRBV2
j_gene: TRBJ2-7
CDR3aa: CASNPGLGTSYEQYF

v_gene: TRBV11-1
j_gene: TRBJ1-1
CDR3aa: CASSLEGVANTEAFF

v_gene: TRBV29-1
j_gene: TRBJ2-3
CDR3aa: CSVERGGDKDTQYF

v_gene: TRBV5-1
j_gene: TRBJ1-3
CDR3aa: CASSTGALTGNTIYF

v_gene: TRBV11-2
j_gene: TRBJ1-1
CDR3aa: CASSPPGGGSTEAFF

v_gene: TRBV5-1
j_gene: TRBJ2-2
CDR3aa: CASSLGRIGGTGELFF

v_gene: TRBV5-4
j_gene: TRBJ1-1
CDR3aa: CASSLAGQVPNTEAFF

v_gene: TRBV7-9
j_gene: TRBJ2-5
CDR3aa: CASSLGSTGQETQYF

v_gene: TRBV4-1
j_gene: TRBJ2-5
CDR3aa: CASSHGSTGAQETQYF

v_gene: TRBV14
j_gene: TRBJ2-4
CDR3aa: CASSQSRLLAKNIQYF

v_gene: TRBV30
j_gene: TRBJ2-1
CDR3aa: CAWSVGTSGIGEQFF